One sample yielded the 7 T cell receptor beta chains listed below, sequenced in a study of post-analysis software for immune sequencing data. For these TCRs, the target antigens are not known. Unique molecular identifiers had been added to the TCR beta cDNA libraries. TCRdb reprocessed the PCR reads with MiXCR, giving one entry per CDR3 protein. The sample has approximately 730,000 distinct CDR3 sequences, about 45% seen once. Study results and limitations: A few TRBV segments were significantly more frequent in patients than in controls. TRBV5-6, TRBV5-1 and TRBV20-1 were among these segments.

Sequenced: blood. These receptors were collected from a girl aged 10 to 17 with multiple sclerosis.

This rearrangement joins TRBV20-1 to TRBJ1-2; unclear D gene. Trimming took 3 bases from V and 4 from J, leaving 15 bases between them. The CDR3 has 14 amino acids. Germline V gene sequence: CDR1 DFQATT, CDR2 SNEGSKA (reference sequence). The CDR3 DNA reads TGCAGTGCTAGTGCAGATGCCAGGACCTATGGCTACACCTTC. Translated: CSASADARTYGYTF.

The V call is TRBV20-1, the J call TRBJ1-1; D gene unclear. Trimming left V 0 bases short and J 8 bases short, with 7 bases between. This CDR3 comprises 11 residues. CDR1 DFQATT and CDR2 SNEGSKA come from the germline V gene (reference sequence). CDR3 DNA sequence: TGCAGTGCTAGAGATTTGAGGGAAGCTTTCTTT. Translating gives CSARDLREAFF.

The J gene is TRBJ2-1, the V gene TRBV9; D is perhaps TRBD2 (5 bases). The CDR3 contains 14 residues. The V end lost 4 bases, the J end lost 3 bases, and 11 bases lay between the germline ends. The V gene's germline CDR1 is SGDLS and CDR2 YYNGEE. CDR3 region: CASSSRRDYNEQFF. In DNA, the CDR3 is TGTGCCAGCAGCTCTCGCCGGGACTACAATGAGCAGTTCTTC. Together with reference TRBV9 and TRBJ2-1, the CDR3 gives the full variable domain: DSGVTQTPKHLITATGQRVTLRCSPRSGDLSVYWYQQSLDQGLQFLIQYYNGEERAKGNILERFSAQQFPDLHSELNLSSLELGDSALYFCASSSRRDYNEQFFGPGTRLTVL.

In DNA form, the CDR3 reads TGTGCCATCAGTGGAATCAGGGGGCCGTACTCTGGGGCCAACGTCCTGACTTTC. It translates to CAISGIRGPYSGANVLTF. V and J are TRBV10-3 and TRBJ2-6; 8 bases line up with TRBD1. Germline V gene lookup returns CDR1 ENHRY and CDR2 SYGVKD. The CDR3 covers 18 residues. The ends lost 4 bases at V and 0 bases at J; junction bases unmatched: 8.

The chain combines TRBV5-5 with TRBJ2-2; TRBD2 aligns across 8 bases. The germline gives CDR1 SGHKS, CDR2 YYEKEE (reference sequence). The ends lost 1 base at V and 2 bases at J; junction bases unmatched: 4. This CDR3 is 16 amino acids long. The chain's CDR3 is CASSLWVAGNTGELFF. CDR3 bases: TGTGCCAGCAGCTTGTGGGTAGCGGGAAACACCGGGGAGCTGTTTTTT. Full variable domain (remainder filled in from reference TRBV5-5 and TRBJ2-2): DAGVTQSPTHLIKTRGQQVTLRCSPISGHKSVSWYQQVLGQGPQFIFQYYEKEERGRGNFPDRFSARQFPNYSSELNVNALLLGDSALYLCASSLWVAGNTGELFFGEGSRLTVL.

This clonotype was counted only a few times. V is TRBV7-2 and J is TRBJ2-2, with no clear D. Germline lookup yields CDR1 SGHTA and CDR2 FQGNSA. V was shortened by 7 bases and J by 4 bases, with 4 bases between the two germline ends. CDR3 length equals 11 residues. CDR3 protein: CASTSTGELFF. CDR3 coding DNA: TGTGCCAGCACCTCCACCGGGGAGCTGTTTTTT.

This CDR3 reads CASSSATGAYNEQFF. The DNA for the CDR3 is TGTGCCAGCAGTTCGGCCACAGGGGCCTACAATGAGCAGTTCTTC. The V call is TRBV12-3 or TRBV12-4, the J call TRBJ2-1; TRBD1 matches at 7 bases. Unmatched junction bases numbered 5, after V lost 4 bases and J lost 2 bases. The CDR3 has 15 amino acids.